This T cell receptor beta chain was recovered during a study of blood T cell repertoires in COVID-19. For the study at large: Italy, Spain and the United States were the sources of the convalescent and acute COVID-19 samples. Sample material is recorded as cDNA or gDNA derived from T cells, B-cell-depleted T cells, or PBMCs.

In the authors' methods: Cell counts per sample came from amplifying reference gene primers. The repertoire was sequenced with immunoSEQ multiplex PCR; TCRdb's copy has only in-frame clones and lacks some. V and J calls and clone size are as listed in that table; D and trimming were resolved from the DNA. The sample has 21,000 or so clones, around 89% seen once; the top ten hold about 19%. The CDR3 loop spans 14 amino acids. In germline, CDR1 is SQVTM, CDR2 ANQGSEA. V lost 4 bases and J lost 3; bases outside the gene matches: 1. The chain is built from TRBV29-1 and TRBJ2-3; 13 bases line up with TRBD2. The clonotype comes from a man in his 70s with active COVID-19. Sequenced sample: peripheral blood. For the CDR3, the DNA is TGCAGCGTTGGGGGACTAGCGGGAACAGATACGCAGTATTTT. It yields the protein CSVGGLAGTDTQYF.